This T cell receptor (beta chain) was captured by sequencing in a study of T cells in Graves' hyperthyroidism and ophthalmopathy. Notes on the study in general: Stable hyperthyroidism was separated from ophthalmopathy by a model based on 13 V-J features.

The CDR3 loop spans 16 amino acids. Losses at the gene ends were 3 bases for V and 1 base for J; bases not matched to a gene: 7. Germline V gene data show CDR1 as LGHDT and CDR2 as YNNKEL (reference sequence). Participants, patients aged 18 to 65, had newly diagnosed hyperthyroidism with a duration under 2 months. Each diagnosis drew on symptoms, thyroxine, TRAb, thyroid ultrasound and orbital computed tomography findings. Amplification of TCR beta CDR3 regions was performed using RNA transcripts as template. HTBI primers drove first-round RT-PCR of the TCR CDR3. TCRdb redid the calling of the multiplex PCR reads with MiXCR, one entry per CDR3 protein. The table has some 370,000 distinct CDR3 sequences, about 18% seen once. This clonotype has a count of ten or more. What it binds is unknown.

The TCR comes from a woman in her thirties with Graves' hyperthyroidism that later progressed to Graves' ophthalmopathy. The rearrangement joins TRBV3-1 to TRBJ2-3; 7 bases align to TRBD2. Sequencing input: blood. This CDR3 is CASSHLAEAGTDTQYF. CDR3 DNA sequence: TGTGCCAGCAGCCACCTAGCGGAGGCGGGCACAGATACGCAGTATTTT.